These T cell receptor beta chains were read from a single sample in a study of CD8 T cells in ankylosing spondylitis. TCRdb used MiXCR to reprocess the 5' RACE reads, holding one entry per CDR3 protein. In the table there are 700,000 to 1,000,000 distinct CDR3 sequences, approximately 12% of which are singletons. Sequenced input: blood, either unsorted or a sorted T cell fraction (not recorded which). These receptors all come from a male donor with ankylosing spondylitis. The CDR3 runs from the conserved cysteine through the conserved F or W. Each record gives: J gene, V gene, clone size, D gene, CDR3 protein, CDR3 DNA. A D gene is named only where the DNA matches it firmly. Only some rows state a clone size, as once, few, many or a class for expanded clones.

J gene: TRBJ2-7; V gene: TRBV7-2; clone size: -; D gene: TRBD2; CDR3 protein: CASSLSRLAGYEQYF; CDR3 DNA: TGTGCCAGCAGCTTAAGTCGTCTAGCGGGTTACGAGCAGTACTTC
J gene: TRBJ2-3; V gene: TRBV20-1; clone size: -; D gene: -; CDR3 protein: CSARDDGYTQYF; CDR3 DNA: TGCAGTGCTAGAGATGACGGATATACGCAGTATTTT
J gene: TRBJ2-1; V gene: TRBV6-5; clone size: -; D gene: -; CDR3 protein: CAVKGISNEQFF; CDR3 DNA: TGTGCCGTGAAAGGGATTTCCAATGAGCAGTTCTTC
J gene: TRBJ2-1; V gene: TRBV20-1; clone size: few; D gene: -; CDR3 protein: CSARGSSQGYNEQFF; CDR3 DNA: TGCAGTGCTAGAGGGAGTAGCCAAGGCTACAATGAGCAGTTCTTC
J gene: TRBJ2-1; V gene: TRBV5-1; clone size: many; D gene: -; CDR3 protein: CASSDGWGVTHNEQFF; CDR3 DNA: TGCGCCAGCAGCGATGGGTGGGGGGTGACCCACAATGAGCAGTTCTTC
J gene: TRBJ2-1; V gene: TRBV20-1; clone size: -; D gene: -; CDR3 protein: CSAYLGGSYNEQFF; CDR3 DNA: TGCAGTGCTTACCTGGGGGGCTCCTACAATGAGCAGTTCTTC
J gene: TRBJ2-5; V gene: TRBV14; clone size: -; D gene: -; CDR3 protein: CASSRTRAQETQYF; CDR3 DNA: TGTGCCAGCAGTAGGACGAGGGCCCAAGAGACCCAGTACTTC
J gene: TRBJ2-1; V gene: TRBV14; clone size: -; D gene: -; CDR3 protein: CASSQSAGTHNEQFF; CDR3 DNA: TGTGCCAGCAGCCAGTCTGCCGGGACACATAATGAGCAGTTCTTC
J gene: TRBJ1-4; V gene: TRBV6-1; clone size: few; D gene: TRBD1; CDR3 protein: CASSAPRDSNEKLFF; CDR3 DNA: TGTGCCAGCAGTGCCCCCCGGGACAGTAATGAAAAACTGTTTTTT
J gene: TRBJ2-3; V gene: TRBV5-1; clone size: -; D gene: -; CDR3 protein: CAAQGGETDTQYF; CDR3 DNA: TGCGCCGCCCAGGGGGGAGAGACAGATACGCAGTATTTT
J gene: TRBJ2-1; V gene: TRBV7-6; clone size: -; D gene: TRBD2; CDR3 protein: CASSLSKRETYNEQFF; CDR3 DNA: TGTGCCAGCAGCTTGAGTAAGCGGGAGACCTACAATGAGCAGTTCTTC
J gene: TRBJ2-3; V gene: TRBV4-2; clone size: -; D gene: -; CDR3 protein: CASSQDHVGGTDTQYF; CDR3 DNA: TGTGCCAGCAGCCAAGATCATGTGGGGGGCACAGATACGCAGTATTTT
J gene: TRBJ2-1; V gene: TRBV7-2; clone size: -; D gene: -; CDR3 protein: CASTRSQGGNEQFF; CDR3 DNA: TGTGCCAGCACCCGGTCGCAGGGCGGCAATGAGCAGTTCTTC
J gene: TRBJ2-5; V gene: TRBV9; clone size: -; D gene: -; CDR3 protein: CASSVVAGLGETQYF; CDR3 DNA: TGTGCCAGCAGCGTAGTTGCCGGGCTGGGGGAGACCCAGTACTTC
J gene: TRBJ2-1; V gene: TRBV6-5; clone size: many; D gene: -; CDR3 protein: CASSLHGYEQFF; CDR3 DNA: TGTGCCAGCAGCCTGCACGGATATGAGCAGTTCTTC
J gene: TRBJ2-5; V gene: TRBV20-1; clone size: few; D gene: TRBD2; CDR3 protein: CSARPPGTSKETQYF; CDR3 DNA: TGCAGTGCTAGACCGCCCGGGACTAGTAAAGAGACCCAGTACTTC
J gene: TRBJ1-4; V gene: TRBV28; clone size: many; D gene: -; CDR3 protein: CASSFREKLFF; CDR3 DNA: TGTGCCAGCAGTTTTCGGGAAAAACTGTTTTTT
J gene: TRBJ2-1; V gene: TRBV6-5; clone size: few; D gene: -; CDR3 protein: CASPGQANEQFF; CDR3 DNA: TGTGCCAGCCCAGGCCAGGCCAATGAGCAGTTCTTC
J gene: TRBJ2-2; V gene: TRBV6-1; clone size: few; D gene: -; CDR3 protein: CASSGKRRDTGELFF; CDR3 DNA: TGTGCCAGCAGTGGTAAGAGACGGGACACCGGGGAGCTGTTTTTT
J gene: TRBJ2-1; V gene: TRBV11-2; clone size: few; D gene: TRBD2; CDR3 protein: CASSLELAAGGSYNEQFF; CDR3 DNA: TGTGCCAGCAGCTTAGAACTAGCGGCTGGGGGATCCTACAATGAGCAGTTCTTC
J gene: TRBJ1-1; V gene: TRBV12-3/TRBV12-4; clone size: -; D gene: -; CDR3 protein: CASTMGQNTEAFF; CDR3 DNA: TGTGCCAGCACGATGGGACAGAACACTGAAGCTTTCTTT
J gene: TRBJ1-2; V gene: TRBV7-2; clone size: -; D gene: -; CDR3 protein: CASTPQWGRGYTF; CDR3 DNA: TGTGCCAGCACCCCTCAATGGGGGCGCGGCTACACCTTC
J gene: TRBJ2-7; V gene: TRBV4-3; clone size: few; D gene: TRBD2; CDR3 protein: CASSRASGGNYEQYF; CDR3 DNA: TGCGCCAGCAGCCGGGCTAGCGGGGGTAACTACGAGCAGTACTTC
J gene: TRBJ2-2; V gene: TRBV20-1; clone size: -; D gene: TRBD2; CDR3 protein: CSAGRSGRGTGELFF; CDR3 DNA: TGCAGTGCGGGGCGGAGCGGGAGGGGCACCGGGGAGCTGTTTTTT
J gene: TRBJ2-1; V gene: TRBV2; clone size: many; D gene: -; CDR3 protein: CASRGNTYNEQFF; CDR3 DNA: TGTGCCAGCAGGGGAAACACCTACAATGAGCAGTTCTTC
J gene: TRBJ2-1; V gene: TRBV6-2/TRBV6-3; clone size: -; D gene: -; CDR3 protein: CASSYVYEQFF; CDR3 DNA: TGTGCCAGCAGTTACGTCTATGAGCAGTTCTTC
J gene: TRBJ1-2; V gene: TRBV10-3; clone size: -; D gene: TRBD1; CDR3 protein: CAIRRNGTGHYSNYGYTF; CDR3 DNA: TGTGCCATCAGGCGAAATGGGACAGGGCATTACTCTAACTATGGCTACACCTTC
J gene: TRBJ1-6; V gene: TRBV7-2; clone size: few; D gene: -; CDR3 protein: CASSSQGSSPLHF; CDR3 DNA: TGTGCCAGCAGCTCACAGGGTTCTTCACCCCTCCACTTT
J gene: TRBJ2-3; V gene: TRBV11-2; clone size: -; D gene: -; CDR3 protein: CASSLDLVATQYF; CDR3 DNA: TGTGCCAGCAGCTTAGATCTGGTGGCTACGCAGTATTTT
J gene: TRBJ2-1; V gene: TRBV6-4; clone size: many; D gene: -; CDR3 protein: CASPGGVEDEFF; CDR3 DNA: TGTGCCAGTCCTGGAGGGGTGGAAGATGAGTTCTTC
J gene: TRBJ2-3; V gene: TRBV5-1; clone size: many; D gene: TRBD2; CDR3 protein: CASKELAGTDTQYF; CDR3 DNA: TGCGCCAGCAAAGAACTAGCGGGGACAGATACGCAGTATTTT
J gene: TRBJ2-7; V gene: TRBV24-1; clone size: few; D gene: -; CDR3 protein: CATSDPSRYEQYF; CDR3 DNA: TGTGCCACCAGTGACCCCAGCCGGTACGAGCAGTACTTC
J gene: TRBJ2-7; V gene: TRBV4-2; clone size: -; D gene: -; CDR3 protein: CASSQDVSTYEQYF; CDR3 DNA: TGTGCCAGCAGCCAAGATGTCTCGACCTACGAGCAGTACTTC